The 26 T cell receptor beta chains below were found in one sample sequenced in a study of T cell repertoires in cytomegalovirus infection. TCRdb re-analysed the reads in MiXCR, keeping a single row per CDR3 protein. The profile shows roughly 230,000 distinct CDR3 sequences, 15% to 20% of them singletons. Material: CD8+ T cells from PBMCs. The source is a human donor in good health (CMV status not recorded). Some clones in this sample may be carry-over from other donors' samples.

The chain couples TRBV7-9 to TRBJ1-4; TRBD1 matches 7 bases. Trimming cost V 5 bases and J 3 bases; bases outside gene matches: 3. The length of the CDR3 is 14 residues. CDR1 and CDR2 from the germline V gene are SEHNR and FQNEAQ (reference sequence). The CDR3 sequence: CASSGDSSNEKLFF. For the CDR3, the DNA is TGTGCCAGCAGCGGGGACAGCTCTAATGAAAAACTGTTTTTT.

There are a few counts of this clonotype. The rearrangement uses TRBV29-1 and TRBJ2-1, with no clear D. This CDR3 is built from 14 residues. Germline V gives CDR1 SQVTM, CDR2 ANQGSEA. V was shortened by 3 bases and J by 1 base, with 10 bases between the two germline ends. The CDR3 is CSVDKPNSYNEQFF. The CDR3 DNA follows: TGCAGCGTTGACAAGCCCAATTCCTACAATGAGCAGTTCTTC.

The rearrangement joins TRBV7-2 to TRBJ1-5; tentatively, D is TRBD1 (6 bases). Germline V gene sequence: CDR1 SGHTA, CDR2 FQGNSA. The CDR3 is 15 residues long. Trimming stripped 1 base from V and 9 bases from J, with 16 bases between. In DNA, the CDR3 is TGTGCCAGCAGCTTAGGGACAGTGGCGGGGTGGCCCCAGCATTTT. Residues: CASSLGTVAGWPQHF.

This clonotype was seen ten or more times. The CDR3 is CASSLGEVGGASYSNQPQHF. CDR3 nucleotide sequence: TGTGCCAGCAGCTTAGGGGAGGTTGGGGGGGCAAGTTATAGCAATCAGCCCCAGCATTTT. The chain carries TRBV7-2 and TRBJ1-5, with D tentatively TRBD1 (6 bases). The CDR3 contains 20 residues. V dropped 1 base and J dropped 0 bases, with 22 bases sitting between them. The germline V gene has CDR1 SGHTA and CDR2 FQGNSA.

This clonotype was counted at least ten times. The chain has TRBV6-2 or TRBV6-3 and TRBJ2-3; D is perhaps TRBD1 (5 bases). This CDR3 comprises 16 residues. Trimming took 2 bases from V and 9 from J, leaving 21 bases between them. The V gene's germline CDR1 is MNHEY and CDR2 SVGEGT. CDR3 in DNA: TGTGCCAGCAGTTACACCCTACCTCAGGACACTCGAACGCAGTATTTT. It is translated as CASSYTLPQDTRTQYF.

This chain uses TRBV7-3 with TRBJ2-5, with no clear D. The CDR3 runs to 15 residues. From germline, CDR1 is SGHTA and CDR2 FQGTGA. V lost 4 bases and J lost 4, with 16 bases in between. The CDR3 is CASSSTGYTGETQYF. Written as DNA, the CDR3 is TGTGCCAGCAGCTCGACGGGCTATACGGGAGAGACCCAGTACTTC.

In its sample, this clonotype was seen a few times. V and J are TRBV7-9 and TRBJ1-1; a weak D match, TRBD1 (6 bases). The CDR3 has 19 amino acids. Germline V gene lookup returns CDR1 SEHNR and CDR2 FQNEAQ (reference sequence). V lost 5 bases and J 4 bases, leaving 29 bases between the germline ends. The CDR3: CASSTRPTGSQRGTTEAFF. CDR3 DNA: TGTGCCAGCAGCACGCGCCCTACAGGGAGCCAACGAGGTACCACTGAAGCTTTCTTT.

This chain links TRBV20-1 with TRBJ2-2; D possibly corresponds to TRBD1 (6 bases). CDR3 length: 15 residues. Trimming removed 0 bases from V and 2 bases from J, with 10 bases in between. Germline CDR1 reads DFQATT; CDR2 reads SNEGSKA (reference sequence). The CDR3 nucleotides read TGCAGTGCTAGAGATCAGGGGATTAACACCGGGGAGCTGTTTTTT. This translates into CSARDQGINTGELFF.

The genes are TRBV6-2 or TRBV6-3 and TRBJ2-7; unclear D gene. CDR1 is MNHEY and CDR2 is SVGEGT in the germline V gene. The CDR3 is made up of 14 amino acids. Between the trimmed V and J ends, which lost 7 bases and 5 bases, there was a span of 18 bases. This chain's CDR3 is CASTDGPRFHEQYF. CDR3 nucleotides: TGTGCCAGCACCGACGGACCGCGATTCCACGAGCAGTACTTC.

The sample holds many counts of this clonotype. The rearrangement joins TRBV20-1 to TRBJ2-7; 7 positions agree with TRBD2. Trimming took 6 bases from V and 1 from J; bases not matched to a gene: 3. Germline V gene sequence: CDR1 DFQATT, CDR2 SNEGSKA (reference sequence). CDR3 length: 12 residues. CDR3 DNA: TGCAGTGCCCCGGGGGGATCCTACGAGCAGTACTTC. This gives the protein CSAPGGSYEQYF.

The chain carries TRBV11-1 and TRBJ1-1; D is uncertain. CDR3 length: 13 residues. The germline V gene encodes CDR1 SGHAT and CDR2 FQDESV (reference sequence). V lost 1 base and J 5 bases, leaving 8 bases between the germline ends. In DNA, the CDR3 is TGTGCCAGCAGCTTAGATGTGGGAACTGAAGCTTTCTTT. Protein: CASSLDVGTEAFF.

The chain carries TRBV2 and TRBJ2-7, with TRBD1 as a possible D gene (5 bases). The germline V gene has CDR1 SNHLY and CDR2 FYNNEI. The length of the CDR3 is 14 residues. The ends were cut back, 2 bases at V and 4 bases at J, with 12 bases in the middle. CDR3 in DNA: TGTGCCAGCAGTGAATGGGTGACAGAATACGAGCAGTACTTC. Translating gives CASSEWVTEYEQYF.

The V and J genes are TRBV20-1 and TRBJ2-2; D remains unclear. Trimming took off 0 bases at V and 2 bases at J, with 7 bases between the two ends. The CDR3 length is 14 residues. CDR1 DFQATT and CDR2 SNEGSKA come from the germline V gene (reference sequence). The CDR3 coding sequence is TGCAGTGCTAGAGATAGGATCAACACCGGGGAGCTGTTTTTT. This codes for CSARDRINTGELFF.

This clonotype was counted ten times or more. V gene TRBV7-2 combines with J gene TRBJ2-1; TRBD1 aligns across 7 bases. The germline V gene has CDR1 SGHTA and CDR2 FQGNSA. The ends lost 2 bases at V and 7 bases at J; junction bases unmatched: 11. There are 16 residues in the CDR3. The CDR3: CASSLTRTGVINEQFF. The CDR3 DNA reads as TGTGCCAGCAGCTTAACCCGAACAGGGGTTATAAATGAGCAGTTCTTC.

This clonotype was found a few times. The chain carries TRBV7-6 and TRBJ2-1; 9 positions agree with TRBD2. The trim removed 1 base at V and 8 bases at J, leaving 6 bases unmatched. The CDR3 sequence is 15 residues long. Germline V gene lookup returns CDR1 SGHVS and CDR2 FNYEAQ. Written as DNA, the CDR3 is TGTGCCAGCAGCTTAGGGGCTAGCGGGGACCATGAGCAGTTCTTC. This translates into CASSLGASGDHEQFF.

The sample holds many counts of this clonotype. V is TRBV7-6 and J is TRBJ1-6; 8 bases fit TRBD1. The CDR3 totals 14 residues. The V gene's germline CDR1 is SGHVS and CDR2 FNYEAQ. Trimming cost V 5 bases and J 9 bases; bases outside gene matches: 6. The CDR3, as DNA: TGTGCCAGCAGCAAAGACAGGGGTGGTTCACCCCTCCACTTT. The encoded protein is CASSKDRGGSPLHF. The full variable domain, with the rest looked up from reference TRBV7-6 and TRBJ1-6, is GAGVSQSPRYKVTKRGQDVALRCDPISGHVSLYWYRQALGQGPEFLTYFNYEAQQDKSGLPNDRFSAERPEGSISTLTIQRTEQRDSAMYRCASSKDRGGSPLHFGNGTRLTVT.

This clonotype was counted many times. The chain has TRBV7-9 and TRBJ2-7; 8 nucleotides align to TRBD2. Germline-derived CDR1 and CDR2 are SEHNR and FQNEAQ (reference sequence). Trimming removed 1 base from V and 1 base from J; junction bases left unmatched: 18. The CDR3 runs 20 residues. As DNA, the CDR3 is TGTGCCAGCAGCTTAGATTTTTCGGCCGCGGGGGGCTTAAAGTCCTACGAGCAGTACTTC. Protein sequence: CASSLDFSAAGGLKSYEQYF.

The chain recombines TRBV20-1 with TRBJ2-5; D is possibly TRBD2 (5 bases). V was pared by 0 bases and J by 2 bases, with 19 bases between. CDR1 is DFQATT, CDR2 SNEGSKA, per germline (reference sequence). The CDR3 is 17 amino acids. CDR3 coding DNA: TGCAGTGCTAGAGAGGGGAGAGGGTATCGTCCTCAAGAGACCCAGTACTTC. It is translated as CSAREGRGYRPQETQYF.

This clonotype was observed a handful of times. The chain joins TRBV19 to TRBJ1-6; 7 bases line up with TRBD1. Per germline, CDR1 LNHDA and CDR2 SQIVND (reference sequence). V gave up 5 bases and J gave up 11 bases; unmatched junction bases: 15. The CDR3 spans 16 residues. In DNA, the CDR3 is TGTGCCAGTAGTCCGTTTACAGGGGATTCGATGACACCCCTCCACTTT. Residues: CASSPFTGDSMTPLHF.

This clonotype was counted once. The chain employs TRBV28 and TRBJ2-5; 13 bases align to TRBD2. The CDR3 sequence is 17 residues long. The trim removed 8 bases at V and 1 base at J, leaving 10 bases unmatched. Germline lookup yields CDR1 MDHEN and CDR2 SYDVKM. The CDR3 loop reads CASPPLGTSGAQETQYF. The CDR3 coding sequence is TGTGCCAGCCCCCCCCTCGGGACTAGCGGGGCCCAAGAGACCCAGTACTTC.

The rearrangement joins TRBV2 to TRBJ2-3; no firm D call. CDR3 size: 20 residues. The V end was cut by 5 bases, the J end by 1 base, with 28 bases between. Germline loops: CDR1 SNHLY, CDR2 FYNNEI. The CDR3 region is CASSIRRSRQPTRGTDTQYF. The CDR3 DNA is TGTGCCAGCAGTATCCGAAGGTCCCGACAACCTACAAGAGGCACAGATACGCAGTATTTT.

The chain links TRBV2 to TRBJ1-2; the D is unclear. Germline V gene data show CDR1 as SNHLY and CDR2 as FYNNEI. V lost 9 bases and J lost 12, with 14 bases in between. This CDR3 comprises 10 residues. CDR3 loop: CASRGPLDTF. The CDR3 DNA is TGTGCCAGTAGAGGACCCCTCGACACCTTC.

This clonotype was observed many times. V is TRBV7-9 and J is TRBJ1-4, with D perhaps TRBD1 (6 bases). The CDR3 length is 14 residues. Germline CDR1 reads SEHNR; CDR2 reads FQNEAQ (reference sequence). Trimming took 5 bases from V and 6 from J, leaving 13 bases between them. The CDR3 loop reads CASSPTGMDEKLFF. The CDR3 nucleotides are TGTGCCAGCAGCCCCACAGGGATGGATGAAAAACTGTTTTTT.

This clonotype is a singleton in its sample. V is TRBV4-1 and J is TRBJ2-5; possible D gene TRBD2, 6 bases. V dropped 1 base and J dropped 0 bases, with 9 bases sitting between them. This CDR3 region has 15 residues. Germline lookup yields CDR1 MGHRA and CDR2 YSYEKL. The CDR3 spells CASSQGREHQETQYF. The DNA for the CDR3 is TGCGCCAGCAGCCAAGGACGGGAGCACCAAGAGACCCAGTACTTC.

The CDR3 nucleotides are TGTGCCAGCAGCTTAACGAGGGACAGCTACCACAATGAGCAGTTCTTC. It translates to CASSLTRDSYHNEQFF. This chain links TRBV11-2 with TRBJ2-1, with 7 bases fitting TRBD1. From germline, CDR1 is SGHAT and CDR2 FQNNGV. CDR3 length equals 16 residues. The V gene end was trimmed by 2 bases and the J gene end by 5 bases; junction bases not matched to a gene: 9.

This clonotype was observed many times. The V and J genes are TRBV12-3 or TRBV12-4 and TRBJ1-6; D is undetermined. The V gene lost 6 bases and the J gene lost 11 bases, with 8 bases spanning the gap. The CDR3 loop spans 11 amino acids. The CDR3: CASSEGAPLHF. CDR3 bases: TGTGCCAGCAGCGAGGGAGCACCCCTCCACTTT.